This T cell receptor (beta chain) was identified during a study of CD8 T cells in ankylosing spondylitis. Study-wide results and caveats: Ankylosing spondylitis blood seemed to carry a telltale TCR beta motif made of eight or nine highly homologous variants.

The ends lost 0 bases at V and 11 bases at J; junction bases unmatched: 11. CDR1 MGHRA and CDR2 YSYEKL come from the germline V gene. There are 16 residues in the CDR3. As for this clonotype: Antigen: not known.

By quantitative 5'-RACE with molecular barcodes, the TCR beta libraries were made. In TCRdb, the 5' RACE reads were re-called with MiXCR into one record per CDR3 protein. The sample records roughly 670,000 distinct CDR3 sequences, under 20% being singletons. The source material was blood, either unsorted or a sorted T cell fraction (not recorded which). The chain carries TRBV4-1 and TRBJ2-1; TRBD2 matches 9 bases. This TCR came from a male donor with ankylosing spondylitis. The CDR3 DNA sequence: TGCGCCAGCAGCCAAGATGGAGGCGGGAGGGAGGCTAAGCAGTTCTTC. Amino acid sequence: CASSQDGGGREAKQFF.